Following are 11 T cell receptor beta chains from one sample sequenced in a study of glioma-infiltrating T cells. The iRepertoire nested amplicon-rescue multiplex PCR amplified TCR alpha and beta CDR3s from RNA. Each CDR3 protein is one row after TCRdb ran MiXCR on the multiplex PCR reads. The repertoire holds over 70,000 distinct CDR3 sequences, about 25% seen once, with over 5.5% in the top ten. What was sequenced was glioma tissue, nonneoplastic brain tissue, or PBMCs (not recorded which). The receptors derive from a human donor with low-grade glioma or glioblastoma, undergoing nonglioma brain surgery, or in good health (not recorded which).

The J gene is TRBJ1-6, the V gene TRBV30; 9 nucleotides line up with TRBD1. This CDR3 contains 15 residues. Germline V lookup: CDR1 GTSNPN, CDR2 SVGIG (reference sequence). After removal of 4 bases from V and 9 bases from J, the junction contained 10 bases not matched to a gene. This CDR3 reads CAWKAGTGKSSPLHF. The CDR3 nucleotides are TGTGCCTGGAAGGCCGGGACAGGGAAAAGTTCACCCCTCCACTTT.

This clonotype showed up many times. The chain employs TRBV27 and TRBJ2-5; perhaps TRBD1 as D (6 bases). V was trimmed by 2 bases and J by 8 bases, leaving 12 bases between them. Germline CDR1 is MNHEY and CDR2 is SMNVEV (reference sequence). The length of the CDR3 is 13 residues. Written as DNA, the CDR3 is TGTGCCAGCAGTTTAGTGGCCGGGACAACCCAGTACTTC. Protein: CASSLVAGTTQYF.

This clonotype turned up a few times. This rearrangement joins TRBV19 to TRBJ2-2; 8 positions match TRBD1. The V segment lost 5 bases and the J segment 4 bases; nucleotides outside the gene matches: 9. Germline CDR1 and CDR2: LNHDA and SQIVND (reference sequence). This CDR3 has 16 residues. CDR3 region: CASSVPGGAGTGELFF. The CDR3 coding sequence is TGTGCCAGTAGTGTCCCAGGGGGCGCAGGCACCGGGGAGCTGTTTTTT.

This clonotype was counted at least ten times. The genes are TRBV4-1 and TRBJ1-2; the D is unclear. The CDR3 consists of 13 residues. The germline V and J ends were trimmed by 1 base and 6 bases, with 9 bases remaining between them. Germline loops: CDR1 MGHRA, CDR2 YSYEKL. The CDR3 is CASSQGRWDGYTF. The CDR3 DNA is TGCGCCAGCAGCCAAGGGAGGTGGGATGGCTACACCTTC.

The V call is TRBV6-1, the J call TRBJ2-7; 9 bases align to TRBD2. The V segment lost 5 bases and the J segment 11 bases; nucleotides outside the gene matches: 13. The CDR3 length is 14 residues. CDR1 MNHNS and CDR2 SASEGT come from the germline V gene. CDR3 coding DNA: TGTGCCAGCAGTCGGCTAGCGGGACACGACAAGAAGTACTTC. It specifies CASSRLAGHDKKYF.

This clonotype was picked up a small number of times. This rearrangement joins TRBV6-6 to TRBJ2-7; 8 bases fit TRBD1. Trimming at V came to 2 bases and at J to 4 bases, leaving 4 bases not matched to a gene. CDR1 MNHNY and CDR2 SVGAGI come from the germline V gene (reference sequence). The CDR3 totals 14 residues. CDR3 in amino acids: CASSYGQGQYEQYF. The DNA for the CDR3 is TGTGCCAGCAGTTACGGACAGGGTCAGTACGAGCAGTACTTC.

In this sample, this clonotype turned up many times. The V gene is TRBV6-6, the J gene TRBJ2-7; no reliable D call. CDR3 length: 14 residues. Trimming left V 0 bases short and J 0 bases short, with 6 bases between. Germline CDR1 is MNHNY and CDR2 is SVGAGI (reference sequence). CDR3 sequence reads: CASSYSSASYEQYF. CDR3 DNA: TGTGCCAGCAGTTACTCATCCGCCTCCTACGAGCAGTACTTC.

This clonotype was seen repeatedly, ten times or more. This rearrangement joins TRBV7-8 to TRBJ2-5; weak D call: TRBD1 (5 bases). CDR1 SGHVS and CDR2 FQNEAQ come from the germline V gene. Trimming pared 5 bases from V and 3 bases from J, leaving 13 bases between. The CDR3 has 14 amino acids. The CDR3 region is CASSHGARKETQYF. The DNA of the CDR3 is TGTGCCAGCAGCCATGGGGCGCGGAAAGAGACCCAGTACTTC.

This clonotype was picked up a small number of times. The rearrangement joins TRBV19 to TRBJ2-6; 7 bases agree with TRBD1. The CDR3 runs to 17 residues. Germline assignment: CDR1 LNHDA and CDR2 SQIVND (reference sequence). V shed 7 bases, J shed 0 bases, and the junction held 9 bases outside the gene matches. The CDR3 sequence is CASMSQGSLSGANVLTF. The CDR3 DNA follows: TGTGCCAGTATGTCACAGGGGAGCCTCTCTGGGGCCAACGTCCTGACTTTC.

Many counts were recorded for this clonotype. The chain couples TRBV27 to TRBJ2-3, with 12 bases aligning to TRBD2. Germline V gives CDR1 MNHEY, CDR2 SMNVEV (reference sequence). The CDR3 covers 14 residues. Trimming took 6 bases from V and 5 from J; bases not matched to a gene: 3. CDR3 residues: CASRRLAGVDTQYF. CDR3 sequence (DNA): TGTGCCAGCAGACGACTAGCGGGAGTAGATACGCAGTATTTT.

The gene calls are TRBV7-9 and TRBJ1-1; perhaps TRBD1 as D (6 bases). Trimming removed 11 bases from V and 0 bases from J, with 16 bases in between. The germline gives CDR1 SEHNR, CDR2 FQNEAQ (reference sequence). The CDR3 runs to 14 residues. The CDR3 DNA reads as TGTGCCGGTCAGAGGGACAATATGAACACTGAAGCTTTCTTT. It encodes CAGQRDNMNTEAFF.